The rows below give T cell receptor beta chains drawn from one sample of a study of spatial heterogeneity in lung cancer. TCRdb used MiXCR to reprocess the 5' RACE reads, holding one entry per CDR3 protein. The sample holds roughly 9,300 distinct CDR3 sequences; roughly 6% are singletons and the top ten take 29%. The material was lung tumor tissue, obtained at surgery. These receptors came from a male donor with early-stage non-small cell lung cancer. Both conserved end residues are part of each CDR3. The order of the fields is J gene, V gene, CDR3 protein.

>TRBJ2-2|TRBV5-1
CASRSADTGELFF
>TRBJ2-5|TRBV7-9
CASSRNSLSETQYF
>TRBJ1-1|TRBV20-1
CSPSRQGPMNTEAFF
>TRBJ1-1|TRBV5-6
CASSLNLGGTEAFF
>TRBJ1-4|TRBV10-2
CASKGGTFNEKLFF
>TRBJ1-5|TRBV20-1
CSARDHGRAHQPQHF
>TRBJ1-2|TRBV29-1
CSVFVPTGGDGYTF
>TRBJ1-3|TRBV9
CASSIAGGSSGNTIYF
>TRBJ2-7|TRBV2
CASSERPGDRGEQYF
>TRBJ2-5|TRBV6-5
CASSYQETGETQYF
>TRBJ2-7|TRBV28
CATTQGDSYEQYF
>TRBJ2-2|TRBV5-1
CASSLVVGTHTGELFF
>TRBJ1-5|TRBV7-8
CASSLAVAGGGNQPQHF
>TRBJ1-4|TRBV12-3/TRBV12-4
CASSLMGGSNEKLFF
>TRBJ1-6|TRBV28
CASTSWQGYNSPLHF
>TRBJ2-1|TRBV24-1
CATSEVAGGAYNEQFF